These 9 T cell receptor beta chains came from one sample sequenced in a study of identical twins. Each CDR3 protein gets one entry after TCRdb re-called the 5' RACE reads with MiXCR. Altogether 600,000 to 700,000 distinct CDR3 sequences are present, about 20% being singletons, with the ten largest covering 4% to 4.5%. This sample was shared with a second study, whose subject was T cells expressing NK-cell markers.

Material: PBMCs. All receptors come from a woman younger than 35 in good health.

V is TRBV3-1 and J is TRBJ2-1; D is unclear. This CDR3 region has 12 residues. Trimming removed 6 bases from V and 5 bases from J, with 8 bases in between. Per germline, CDR1 LGHDT and CDR2 YNNKEL (reference sequence). CDR3 in amino acids: CASSPADNEQFF. In DNA, the CDR3 is TGTGCCAGCAGTCCCGCAGACAATGAGCAGTTCTTC.

The chain joins TRBV5-1 to TRBJ2-5; D may correspond to TRBD1 or TRBD2 (5 bases each). CDR1 SGHRS and CDR2 YFSETQ come from the germline V gene. The CDR3 extends over 13 amino acids. The ends were cut back, 6 bases at V and 4 bases at J, with 13 bases in the middle. The CDR3 nucleotides are TGCGCCAGCACCTCGGGGCTCCGAGAGACCCAGTACTTC. The encoded protein is CASTSGLRETQYF.

This clonotype showed up just once. The CDR3 nucleotides are TGTGCCAGCAGTTTTGGACAGGGACAAGGAGAGCAGTACTTC. It translates to CASSFGQGQGEQYF. The V call is TRBV6-5, the J call TRBJ2-7, with TRBD1 matching over 8 bases. The V segment lost 4 bases and the J segment 7 bases; nucleotides outside the gene matches: 9. The CDR3 extends over 14 amino acids. The germline V gene has CDR1 MNHEY and CDR2 SVGAGI.

This chain uses TRBV4-2 with TRBJ2-3, with D hard to call. The CDR3 extends over 15 amino acids. The V and J ends lost 4 bases and 1 base respectively, with 12 bases between them. The germline V gene has CDR1 LGHNA and CDR2 YNFKEQ. CDR3 nucleotide sequence: TGTGCCAGCAGCCTTGTAAAGTTGGGCACAGATACGCAGTATTTT. This encodes CASSLVKLGTDTQYF.

This chain connects TRBV20-1 to TRBJ1-6; 9 bases are shared with TRBD1. The CDR3 has 14 amino acids. V was clipped by 0 bases and J by 9 bases; unmatched bases: 3. Germline V gives CDR1 DFQATT, CDR2 SNEGSKA (reference sequence). The CDR3 reads CSAREGTGRSPLHF. The CDR3 nucleotides read TGCAGTGCTAGAGAAGGGACAGGGCGTTCACCCCTCCACTTT.

This clonotype appeared many times. CDR3 sequence reads: CSVGSGRDHGELFF. Here the CDR3 DNA reads TGCAGCGTTGGTAGCGGGAGGGACCACGGGGAGCTGTTTTTT. This chain connects TRBV29-1 to TRBJ2-2; 11 bases are shared with TRBD2. The germline V gene has CDR1 SQVTM and CDR2 ANQGSEA. V shed 4 bases and J 7 bases; nucleotides not matched to a gene: 5. This CDR3 contains 14 residues.

J is TRBJ2-7 and V is TRBV15, with 9 bases matching TRBD1. The CDR3 spans 16 residues. Per the germline V gene, CDR1 is LNHNV and CDR2 is YYDKDF (reference sequence). The J segment lost 5 bases and the V segment lost 0 bases, leaving 8 bases of the junction unmatched. CDR3: CATSRDGGTGSHEQYF. DNA for the CDR3: TGTGCCACCAGCAGAGATGGGGGGACAGGGTCCCACGAGCAGTACTTC.

The chain joins TRBV12-3 or TRBV12-4 to TRBJ2-2, with TRBD2 matching over 7 bases. There are 13 residues in the CDR3. Germline trimming cut 6 bases from V and 7 bases from J; bases unmatched to any gene: 5. DNA for the CDR3: TGTGCCAGCAGCCTGGGAGGGCACGGGGAGCTGTTTTTT. It specifies CASSLGGHGELFF.

This clonotype appeared many times. The V and J genes are TRBV7-2 and TRBJ1-1, with a tentative D call TRBD1 (6 bases). The germline CDR1 and CDR2 sequences are SGHTA and FQGNSA. The CDR3 consists of 15 residues. Trimming pared 2 bases from V and 2 bases from J, leaving 12 bases between. CDR3 sequence: CASSLSGTINTEAFF. CDR3 DNA: TGTGCCAGCAGCTTAAGCGGGACAATTAACACTGAAGCTTTCTTT.